Below, one T cell receptor beta chain is given with its context. This entry comes from a study of shared clonotypes between healthy human individuals. Data came from immunoSEQ multiplex PCR; TCRdb stores just in-frame clones and leaves some out. The repertoire holds some 1 million clones, with roughly 80% as singletons. V was pared by 7 bases and J by 4 bases, with 22 bases between. The CDR3 has 16 residues. Germline CDR1 is SNHLY and CDR2 is FYNNEI. This TCR came from a young man in good health. The V call is TRBV2, the J call TRBJ1-2; the D is unclear. The sequenced sample consisted of memory CD4+ T cells sorted from blood. Documented subset: CD45RA-negative fraction. CDR3 DNA sequence: TGTGCCAGCACCGCGCAGACCCTTTATCCCGTCTATGGCTACACCTTC. It codes for CASTAQTLYPVYGYTF. The variable domain in full, completed from reference TRBV2 and TRBJ1-2, reads EPEVTQTPSHQVTQMGQEVILRCVPISNHLYFYWYRQILGQKVEFLVSFYNNEISEKSEIFDDQFSVERPDGSNFTLKIRSTKLEDSAMYFCASTAQTLYPVYGYTFGSGTRLTVV.